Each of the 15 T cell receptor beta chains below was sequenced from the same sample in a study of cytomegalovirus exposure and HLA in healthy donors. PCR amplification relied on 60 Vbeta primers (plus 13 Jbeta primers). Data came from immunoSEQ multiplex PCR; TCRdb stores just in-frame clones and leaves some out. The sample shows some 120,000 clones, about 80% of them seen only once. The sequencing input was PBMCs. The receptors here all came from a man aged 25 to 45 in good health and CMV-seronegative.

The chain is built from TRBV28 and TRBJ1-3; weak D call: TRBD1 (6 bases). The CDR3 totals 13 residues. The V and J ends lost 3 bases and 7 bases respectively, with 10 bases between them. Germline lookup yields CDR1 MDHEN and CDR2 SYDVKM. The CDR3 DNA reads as TGTGCCAGCAGTTTGGGGACAAGGAACACCATATATTTT. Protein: CASSLGTRNTIYF.

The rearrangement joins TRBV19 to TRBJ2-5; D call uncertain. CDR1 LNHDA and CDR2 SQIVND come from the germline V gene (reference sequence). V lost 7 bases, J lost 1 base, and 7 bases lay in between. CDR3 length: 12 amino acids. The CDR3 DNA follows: TGTGCCAGTAAGAAGAGCCAAGAGACCCAGTACTTC. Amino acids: CASKKSQETQYF.

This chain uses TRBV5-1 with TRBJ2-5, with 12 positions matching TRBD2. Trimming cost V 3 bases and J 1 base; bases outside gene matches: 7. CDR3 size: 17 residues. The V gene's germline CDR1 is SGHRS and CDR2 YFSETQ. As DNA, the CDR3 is TGCGCCAGCAGCTCGCGCCTGACTAGCGGGGGCCAAGAGACCCAGTACTTC. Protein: CASSSRLTSGGQETQYF.

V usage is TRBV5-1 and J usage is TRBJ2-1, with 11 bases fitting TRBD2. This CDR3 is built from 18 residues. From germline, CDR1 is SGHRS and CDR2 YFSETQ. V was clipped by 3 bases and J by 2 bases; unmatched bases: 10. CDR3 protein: CASSWHSGGAGTYNEQFF. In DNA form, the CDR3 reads TGCGCCAGCAGCTGGCATAGCGGGGGGGCCGGCACCTACAATGAGCAGTTCTTC.

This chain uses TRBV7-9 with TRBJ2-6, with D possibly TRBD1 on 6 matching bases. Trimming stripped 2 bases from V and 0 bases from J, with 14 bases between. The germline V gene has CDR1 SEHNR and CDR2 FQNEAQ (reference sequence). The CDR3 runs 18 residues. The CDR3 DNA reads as TGTGCCAGCAGCTTAAGACAGGAGGACTTCTCTGGGGCCAACGTCCTGACTTTC. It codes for CASSLRQEDFSGANVLTF. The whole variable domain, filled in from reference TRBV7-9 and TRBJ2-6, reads DTGVSQNPRHKITKRGQNVTFRCDPISEHNRLYWYRQTLGQGPEFLTYFQNEAQLEKSRLLSDRFSAERPKGSFSTLEIQRTEQGDSAMYLCASSLRQEDFSGANVLTFGAGSRLTVL.

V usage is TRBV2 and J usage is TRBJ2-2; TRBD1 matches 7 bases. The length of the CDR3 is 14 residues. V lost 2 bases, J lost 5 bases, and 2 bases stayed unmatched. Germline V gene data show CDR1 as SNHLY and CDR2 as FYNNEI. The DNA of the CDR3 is TGTGCCAGCAGTGAAACAGGGGTAACCGGGGAGCTGTTTTTT. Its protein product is CASSETGVTGELFF.

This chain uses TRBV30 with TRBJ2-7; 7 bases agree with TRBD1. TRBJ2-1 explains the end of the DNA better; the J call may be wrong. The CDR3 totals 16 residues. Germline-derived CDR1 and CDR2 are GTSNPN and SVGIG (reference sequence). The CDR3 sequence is CAWSVLGDSRSNEQFF. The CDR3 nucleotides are TGTGCCTGGAGTGTACTTGGGGACAGTAGAAGCAATGAGCAGTTCTTC.

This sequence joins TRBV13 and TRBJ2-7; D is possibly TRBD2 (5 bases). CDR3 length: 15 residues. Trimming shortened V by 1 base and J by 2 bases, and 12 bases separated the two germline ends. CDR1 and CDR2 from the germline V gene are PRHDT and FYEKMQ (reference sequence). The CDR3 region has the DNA TGTGCCAGCAGCTTAGAACTAGACCGAACCTACGAGCAGTACTTC. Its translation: CASSLELDRTYEQYF.

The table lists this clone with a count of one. The CDR3 reads CASSIVGASYNEQFF. Written as DNA, the CDR3 is TGTGCCAGTAGTATCGTGGGGGCTTCCTACAATGAGCAGTTCTTC. V and J are TRBV19 and TRBJ2-1; a possible D gene is TRBD1 (6 bases). CDR3 length: 15 amino acids. Trimming cost V 3 bases and J 1 base, with 10 bases left between them. Germline V gene data show CDR1 as LNHDA and CDR2 as SQIVND (reference sequence). Combining the CDR3 with reference TRBV19 and TRBJ2-1 gives the whole variable domain DGGITQSPKYLFRKEGQNVTLSCEQNLNHDAMYWYRQDPGQGLRLIYYSQIVNDFQKGDIAEGYSVSREKKESFPLTVTSAQKNPTAFYLCASSIVGASYNEQFFGPGTRLTVL.

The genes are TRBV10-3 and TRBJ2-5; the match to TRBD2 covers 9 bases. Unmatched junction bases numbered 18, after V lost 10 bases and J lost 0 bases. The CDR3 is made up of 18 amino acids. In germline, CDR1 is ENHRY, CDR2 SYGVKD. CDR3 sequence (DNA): TGTGCCACACGCGGCGCGCGGGAGGGCCTAGGGTACCAAGAGACCCAGTACTTC. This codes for CATRGAREGLGYQETQYF.

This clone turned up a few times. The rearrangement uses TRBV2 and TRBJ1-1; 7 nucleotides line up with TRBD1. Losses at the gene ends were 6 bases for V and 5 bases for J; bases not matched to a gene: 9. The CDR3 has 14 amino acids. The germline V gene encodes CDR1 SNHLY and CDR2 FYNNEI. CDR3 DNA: TGTGCCAGCAGGCCCAAACAGGGGACGACTGAAGCTTTCTTT. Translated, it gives CASRPKQGTTEAFF. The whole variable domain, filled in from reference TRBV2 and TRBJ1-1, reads EPEVTQTPSHQVTQMGQEVILRCVPISNHLYFYWYRQILGQKVEFLVSFYNNEISEKSEIFDDQFSVERPDGSNFTLKIRSTKLEDSAMYFCASRPKQGTTEAFFGQGTRLTVV.

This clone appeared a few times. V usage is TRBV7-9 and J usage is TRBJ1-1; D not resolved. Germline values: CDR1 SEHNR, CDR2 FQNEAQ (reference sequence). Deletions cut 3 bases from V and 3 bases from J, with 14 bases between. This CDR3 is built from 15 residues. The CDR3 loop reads CASSFLGLEDTEAFF. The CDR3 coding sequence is TGTGCCAGCAGCTTTCTAGGACTTGAGGACACTGAAGCTTTCTTT.

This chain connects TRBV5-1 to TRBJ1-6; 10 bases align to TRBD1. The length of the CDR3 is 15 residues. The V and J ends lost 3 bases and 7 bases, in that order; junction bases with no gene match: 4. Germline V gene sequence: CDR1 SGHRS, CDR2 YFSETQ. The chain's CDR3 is CASSSLDRGNSPLHF. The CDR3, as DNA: TGCGCCAGCAGCTCCCTGGACAGGGGGAATTCACCCCTCCACTTT.

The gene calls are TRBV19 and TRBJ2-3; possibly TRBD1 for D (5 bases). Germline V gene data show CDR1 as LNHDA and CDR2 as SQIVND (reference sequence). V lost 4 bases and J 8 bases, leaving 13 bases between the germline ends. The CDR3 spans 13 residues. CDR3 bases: TGTGCCAGTAGTAACCCAGGGCTGGGTACGCAGTATTTT. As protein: CASSNPGLGTQYF.

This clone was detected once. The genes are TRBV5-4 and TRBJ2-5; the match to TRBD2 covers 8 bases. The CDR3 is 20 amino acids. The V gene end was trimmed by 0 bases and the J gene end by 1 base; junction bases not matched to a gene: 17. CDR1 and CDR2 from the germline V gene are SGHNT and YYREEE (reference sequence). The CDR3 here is CASSLGPLAGRVISQETQYF. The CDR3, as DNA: TGTGCCAGCAGCTTGGGTCCCCTAGCGGGTAGGGTAATTAGCCAAGAGACCCAGTACTTC.